The 2 T cell receptor beta chains reported below all come from one sample, sequenced in a study of blood T cell repertoires in COVID-19 (dated by TCRdb to the early 2020s). Libraries were made using the immunoSEQ multiplex PCR assay. Drawn from immuneACCESS, this table holds only the in-frame rearrangements with V and J called that TCRdb kept. Clones are partly lost; checked studies trace under half to an unresolved V gene and leave the rest unexplained. In this sample the table shows over 45,000 clones, about nine tenths of which occur a single time. The ten largest clonotypes hold roughly 7.1% of the sample. The sequenced material came from peripheral blood. These receptors came from a man in his fifties or sixties with active COVID-19.

The rearrangement joins TRBV7-2 to TRBJ2-4, with 7 positions matching TRBD2. V lost 4 bases and J lost 0; bases outside the gene matches: 3. The CDR3 has 15 amino acids. CDR1 is SGHTA and CDR2 is FQGNSA in the germline V gene. CDR3 DNA sequence: TGTGCCAGCAGCTCGGGAGGTCTAGCCAAAAACATTCAGTACTTC. It yields the protein CASSSGGLAKNIQYF.

The chain uses TRBV5-1 and TRBJ2-7, with a possible D match to TRBD2 (6 bases). Trimming left V 4 bases short and J 4 bases short, with 15 bases between. The CDR3 length is 14 residues. Germline V CDR1 and CDR2: SGHRS, YFSETQ. CDR3 sequence: CASSPPVAVYEQYF. The CDR3 DNA reads TGCGCCAGCAGCCCCCCAGTAGCGGTATACGAGCAGTACTTC.